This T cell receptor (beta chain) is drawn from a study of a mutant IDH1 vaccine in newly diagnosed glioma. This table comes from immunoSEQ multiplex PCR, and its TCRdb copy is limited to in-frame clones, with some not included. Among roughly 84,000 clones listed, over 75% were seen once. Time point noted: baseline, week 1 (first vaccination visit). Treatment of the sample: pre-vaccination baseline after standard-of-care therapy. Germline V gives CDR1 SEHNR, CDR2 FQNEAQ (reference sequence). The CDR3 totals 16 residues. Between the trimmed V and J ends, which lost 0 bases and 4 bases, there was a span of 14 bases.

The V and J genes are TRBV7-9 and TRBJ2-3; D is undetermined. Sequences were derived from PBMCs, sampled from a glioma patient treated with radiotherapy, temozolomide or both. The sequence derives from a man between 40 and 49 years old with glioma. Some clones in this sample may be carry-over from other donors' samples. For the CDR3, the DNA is TGTGCCAGCAGCTTAGCGTCGGTGGGTGGCCCAGATACGCAGTATTTT. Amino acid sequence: CASSLASVGGPDTQYF.